A selection of T cell receptor beta chains follows, all from one sample in a study of response to subunit inactivated influenza vaccine. TCRdb recomputed calls from the RT-PCR reads with MiXCR, one row per CDR3 protein. The data hold about 540,000 distinct CDR3 sequences, with under 30% observed a single time. The data were also submitted as part of a second study, on T cells expressing NK-cell markers.

The sequenced sample was CD4+ T cells sorted from PBMCs, obtained approximately 13 days after vaccination. The receptor set was obtained from a man in his forties or fifties who received an inactivated influenza vaccine. The CDR3 runs from the conserved cysteine through the conserved F or W. D genes are given only for firm matches. Some rows have no size entry. The others give once, few or many, or a class for an expanded clone.

TRBD2,TRBV10-3,few,TRBJ2-7,CAIYSGENSYEQYF,TGTGCCATTTATAGCGGGGAAAACTCCTACGAGCAGTACTTC
.,TRBV2,.,TRBJ2-7,CASSPGSGNRGANEQYF,TGTGCCAGCAGTCCGGGCAGCGGGAACAGGGGTGCCAACGAGCAGTACTTC
TRBD1,TRBV5-1,.,TRBJ2-3,CASSHGGQGPKTDTQYF,TGCGCCAGCAGCCACGGAGGACAGGGGCCAAAGACAGATACGCAGTATTTT
TRBD2,TRBV6-1,.,TRBJ2-1,CASTEARGGEQFF,TGTGCCAGCACCGAAGCGCGGGGGGGGGAGCAGTTCTTC
.,TRBV7-3,few,TRBJ2-2,CASSPNSPGELFF,TGTGCCAGCAGCCCCAATTCTCCCGGGGAGCTGTTTTTT
TRBD1,TRBV5-5,.,TRBJ1-2,CASRYPGGDYGYTF,TGTGCCAGCAGGTATCCAGGGGGGGACTATGGCTACACCTTC
.,TRBV25-1,.,TRBJ2-3,CASSEWVGTDTQYF,TGTGCCAGCAGTGAATGGGTCGGCACAGATACGCAGTATTTT
.,TRBV29-1,few,TRBJ1-1,CSASGSRGTEAFF,TGCAGCGCCAGCGGTAGTAGGGGAACTGAAGCTTTCTTT
.,TRBV20-1,.,TRBJ2-5,CSARDGAARETQYF,TGCAGTGCTAGAGATGGGGCAGCGAGAGAGACCCAGTACTTC
.,TRBV20-1,.,TRBJ2-5,CSVWGGETQYF,TGCAGTGTGTGGGGAGGAGAGACCCAGTACTTC
TRBD1,TRBV19,.,TRBJ1-5,CASSRKTGNSNQPQHF,TGTGCCAGTAGTCGCAAGACAGGGAATAGCAATCAGCCCCAGCATTTT
TRBD2,TRBV5-1,.,TRBJ2-5,CASSRPLAGSQETQYF,TGCGCCAGCAGCCGTCCTCTAGCGGGAAGCCAAGAGACCCAGTACTTC
.,TRBV12-3/TRBV12-4,few,TRBJ2-3,CASCLTVRTVTQYF,TGTGCCAGCTGTCTTACGGTGAGGACAGTTACGCAGTATTTT
.,TRBV3-1,few,TRBJ1-6,CASSQGQINNSPLHF,TGTGCCAGCAGCCAAGGACAGATCAATAATTCACCCCTCCACTTT
.,TRBV5-1,few,TRBJ2-2,CASSPQAAGVAGELFF,TGCGCCAGCAGCCCCCAGGCGGCAGGGGTGGCCGGGGAGCTGTTTTTT
.,TRBV29-1,few,TRBJ2-2,CSVEFAGGTGELFF,TGCAGCGTTGAATTCGCTGGGGGGACCGGGGAGCTGTTTTTT
.,TRBV28,.,TRBJ1-5,CASSYPPRGWNQPQHF,TGTGCCAGCAGTTATCCCCCCAGGGGATGGAATCAGCCCCAGCATTTT
.,TRBV20-1,few,TRBJ2-7,CSAYTGSYEQYF,TGCAGTGCATATACAGGTTCCTACGAGCAGTACTTC
.,TRBV29-1,.,TRBJ2-3,CSVLRISTDTQYF,TGCAGCGTTCTCCGGATTAGCACAGATACGCAGTATTTT
.,TRBV6-5,.,TRBJ2-5,CASSYGRGGETQYF,TGTGCCAGCAGTTACGGTAGGGGTGGTGAGACCCAGTACTTC
TRBD1,TRBV29-1,.,TRBJ2-7,CSVEVIGQGFYEQYF,TGCAGCGTTGAAGTAATCGGACAGGGGTTCTACGAGCAGTACTTC
.,TRBV10-2,few,TRBJ2-3,CASRTPRDATQYF,TGCGCCAGCAGGACCCCTAGGGATGCTACGCAGTATTTT
.,TRBV6-4,few,TRBJ2-2,CASSPGLHNTGELFF,TGTGCCAGCAGCCCGGGACTCCATAACACCGGGGAGCTGTTTTTT
.,TRBV20-1,.,TRBJ2-3,CSARDFLTDTQYF,TGCAGTGCTAGAGATTTCCTCACAGATACGCAGTATTTT
.,TRBV25-1,once,TRBJ2-1,CASSELDHGLSYNEQFF,TGTGCCAGCAGTGAATTGGACCATGGGCTATCCTACAATGAGCAGTTCTTC
.,TRBV13,.,TRBJ2-5,CASSPGTMQETQYF,TGTGCCAGCAGCCCCGGGACAATGCAAGAGACCCAGTACTTC
.,TRBV24-1,.,TRBJ1-5,CATSGAGASGTQPQHF,TGTGCCACCAGTGGTGCGGGGGCGAGTGGTACCCAGCCCCAGCATTTT
.,TRBV7-2,few,TRBJ1-2,CASSLSGTTGGYTF,TGTGCCAGCAGCTTATCCGGGACAACTGGAGGCTACACCTTC
TRBD1,TRBV4-1,many,TRBJ2-2,CASSPTPDRATGELFF,TGCGCCAGCAGCCCTACACCAGACAGGGCCACCGGGGAGCTGTTTTTT
TRBD1,TRBV30,few,TRBJ1-1,CAWSVLTGATEAFF,TGTGCCTGGAGTGTCCTGACAGGGGCCACTGAAGCTTTCTTT
.,TRBV19,.,TRBJ2-3,CASRLDVGDTQYF,TGTGCCAGTAGACTGGACGTTGGAGATACGCAGTATTTT
TRBD1,TRBV4-3,once,TRBJ2-5,CASSRLGQGEETQYF,TGCGCCAGCAGCCGACTAGGACAGGGGGAAGAGACCCAGTACTTC
.,TRBV7-2,few,TRBJ2-2,CASSYRQVTNTGELFF,TGTGCCAGCAGCTACCGACAGGTCACGAACACCGGGGAGCTGTTTTTT
.,TRBV5-1,few,TRBJ1-2,CASSLATDLYGYTF,TGCGCCAGCAGCTTAGCGACAGATTTATATGGCTACACCTTC
.,TRBV5-1,.,TRBJ2-6,CASSTANSGANVLTF,TGCGCCAGCAGCACCGCCAACTCTGGGGCCAACGTCCTGACTTTC
TRBD2,TRBV5-1,.,TRBJ2-5,CASSFELAGGETQYF,TGCGCCAGCAGCTTCGAGCTAGCGGGGGGCGAGACCCAGTACTTC
TRBD2,TRBV12-3/TRBV12-4,.,TRBJ2-7,CASSSPSGVYEQYF,TGTGCCAGCAGCTCCCCTAGCGGGGTCTACGAGCAGTACTTC
.,TRBV7-2,.,TRBJ2-3,CASSFSRVSTDTQYF,TGTGCCAGCAGCTTCAGCAGGGTGTCTACAGATACGCAGTATTTT
TRBD2,TRBV7-2,.,TRBJ2-5,CASSKTSDTHKGF,TGTGCCAGCAGCAAGACTAGCGATACGCATAAAGGCTTC
.,TRBV20-1,.,TRBJ2-5,CSAPRRGLQETQYF,TGCAGTGCTCCAAGGAGGGGACTCCAAGAGACCCAGTACTTC
.,TRBV7-2,.,TRBJ2-3,CASSLKGGPGDTQYF,TGTGCCAGCAGCCTAAAGGGGGGGCCGGGAGATACGCAGTATTTT
.,TRBV25-1,.,TRBJ2-1,CASCRGGGVNEQFF,TGTGCCAGCTGTCGTGGAGGGGGAGTCAATGAGCAGTTCTTC
.,TRBV20-1,.,TRBJ2-7,CSARPDLHEQYF,TGCAGTGCCCGCCCGGACCTCCACGAGCAGTACTTC
.,TRBV7-2,once,TRBJ2-2,CASRPAGNRGTGELFF,TGTGCCAGCAGACCCGCCGGGAACCGGGGGACCGGGGAGCTGTTTTTT
.,TRBV14,few,TRBJ2-1,CASSQDGWSSYNEQFF,TGTGCCAGCAGCCAAGACGGGTGGAGCTCCTACAATGAGCAGTTCTTC
.,TRBV14,few,TRBJ2-3,CAGDTQYF,TGTGCCGGAGATACGCAGTATTTT
TRBD2,TRBV9,few,TRBJ2-1,CASSGGLGAYNEQFF,TGTGCCAGCAGCGGGGGACTAGGGGCATACAATGAGCAGTTCTTC